This TCR beta chain was sequenced in a study of blood T cells in healthy people across ages. Combining a sample-barcoded 5' primer with a J-beta primer mix, a second PCR ran for 7 to 11 cycles. Via MiXCR, TCRdb re-called the 5' RACE reads, giving one row per CDR3 protein. The sample has 660,000 or so distinct CDR3 sequences, 58% seen once. The trim removed 3 bases at V and 15 bases at J, leaving 8 bases unmatched. This CDR3 is built from 12 residues. The germline gives CDR1 SGHTA, CDR2 FQGNSA. The TCR sequence derives from a man in his 60s in good health. This chain joins TRBV7-2 and TRBJ2-1, with TRBD2 identical over 7 bases. Sequences were obtained from blood. DNA for the CDR3: TGTGCCAGCAGCTTTGGTTGGGGGGGGGTGTTCTTC. It is translated as CASSFGWGGVFF.